The 28 T cell receptor beta chains below all came from one sample that was sequenced in a study of vaccination effects on CD4 cells after COVID-19. Within the ViraFEST assay, antigen-specific CD4+ T cells underwent expansion with viral peptide pools prior to sequencing. The authors isolated CD4+ T cells after around nine days of culture. Participants each got two BNT162b2 or mRNA-1273 vaccine doses. Their cognate antigens are unknown. TCRdb keeps only in-frame clones here, not all; method: immunoSEQ multiplex PCR. The table includes about 66,000 clones, around four fifths detected once. This material consisted of CD4+ T cells from PBMCs cultured with HCoV-OC43 spike peptides, taken after COVID-19 vaccination. Subset described: HCoV-OC43 spike overlapping peptide pool stimulation. The receptors shown here come from a human donor who received a COVID-19 vaccine.

J is TRBJ1-1 and V is TRBV6-1; D is undetermined. Trimming took 2 bases from V and 4 from J, leaving 8 bases between them. The germline V gene encodes CDR1 MNHNS and CDR2 SASEGT. The CDR3 runs 13 residues. The CDR3 is CASSEFQFTEAFF. CDR3 bases: TGTGCCAGCAGTGAATTTCAGTTCACTGAAGCTTTCTTT.

The chain carries TRBV11-2 and TRBJ2-2, with a weak D call TRBD2 (8 bases). Trimming took 8 bases from V and 3 from J, leaving 19 bases between them. CDR3 length equals 16 residues. Per germline, CDR1 SGHAT and CDR2 FQNNGV. This CDR3 reads CASPQRGRGDTGELFF. The CDR3 DNA reads as TGTGCCAGCCCCCAGAGGGGGCGGGGGGACACCGGGGAGCTGTTTTTT.

This chain uses TRBV7-9 with TRBJ1-1; TRBD1 matches at 10 bases. After removal of 4 bases from V and 0 bases from J, the junction contained 14 bases not matched to a gene. From germline, CDR1 is SEHNR and CDR2 FQNEAQ (reference sequence). The CDR3 spans 19 residues. CDR3 in amino acids: CASSSSFRTGGLMNTEAFF. DNA for the CDR3: TGTGCCAGCAGCTCTTCTTTTAGGACAGGGGGACTTATGAACACTGAAGCTTTCTTT. Together with reference TRBV7-9 and TRBJ1-1, the CDR3 gives the full variable domain: DTGVSQNPRHKITKRGQNVTFRCDPISEHNRLYWYRQTLGQGPEFLTYFQNEAQLEKSRLLSDRFSAERPKGSFSTLEIQRTEQGDSAMYLCASSSSFRTGGLMNTEAFFGQGTRLTVV.

The chain employs TRBV5-5 and TRBJ1-4; 7 nucleotides match TRBD1. CDR1 is SGHKS and CDR2 is YYEKEE in the germline V gene (reference sequence). V lost 5 bases, J lost 8 bases, and 15 bases stayed unmatched. The CDR3 sequence is 16 residues long. The CDR3 spells CASRVGLEGAGEKLFF. In nucleotides, the CDR3 is TGTGCCAGCAGGGTGGGGTTGGAGGGGGCTGGGGAAAAACTGTTTTTT.

CDR3 in DNA: TGTGCCAGCAGCTCAGTCCGGCGGGGGGGCCAGGAAGATACGCAGTATTTT. Protein sequence: CASSSVRRGGQEDTQYF. The chain couples TRBV7-2 to TRBJ2-3; 9 nucleotides agree with TRBD2. Germline V gene data show CDR1 as SGHTA and CDR2 as FQGNSA. The V and J ends lost 4 bases and 5 bases, in that order; junction bases with no gene match: 13. The CDR3 is made up of 17 amino acids.

The chain uses TRBV4-1 and TRBJ2-1; 10 bases are a match to TRBD1. Trimming cost V 1 base and J 5 bases; bases outside gene matches: 2. The CDR3 loop spans 15 amino acids. Germline V gene sequence: CDR1 MGHRA, CDR2 YSYEKL. The CDR3 loop reads CASSQGQGAHNEQFF. DNA of the CDR3: TGCGCCAGCAGCCAAGGACAGGGGGCCCACAATGAGCAGTTCTTC.

This rearrangement joins TRBV7-8 to TRBJ1-2; D call uncertain. The ends were cut back, 1 base at V and 8 bases at J, with 11 bases in the middle. The CDR3 has 13 residues. Germline CDR1 SGHVS, CDR2 FQNEAQ. The CDR3 DNA reads TGTGCCAGCAGCTTAGGAGGGTCGCGAGGCTACACCTTC. As protein: CASSLGGSRGYTF.

The chain joins TRBV28 to TRBJ2-7; D gene ambiguous. The V gene's germline CDR1 is MDHEN and CDR2 SYDVKM. Between the trimmed V and J ends, which lost 3 bases and 1 base, there was a span of 16 bases. The CDR3 totals 16 residues. CDR3 in DNA: TGTGCCAGCAGTTTTTCTTTAGACGGTTTGTCCTACGAGCAGTACGTC. Translated: CASSFSLDGLSYEQYV.

The J gene is TRBJ1-3, the V gene TRBV30; D is ambiguous. CDR1 GTSNPN and CDR2 SVGIG come from the germline V gene (reference sequence). CDR3 length: 11 amino acids. The ends were cut back, 0 bases at V and 6 bases at J, with 3 bases in the middle. The CDR3 loop is CAWSVQNTIYF. CDR3 sequence (DNA): TGTGCCTGGAGTGTACAAAACACCATATATTTT. Drawing the rest from reference TRBV30 and TRBJ1-3, the complete variable domain is SQTIHQWPATLVQPVGSPLSLECTVEGTSNPNLYWYRQAAGRGLQLLFYSVGIGQISSEVPQNLSASRPQDRQFILSSKKLLLSDSGFYLCAWSVQNTIYFGEGSWLTVV.

This chain joins TRBV7-2 and TRBJ2-1, with D uncertain. Germline V gene data show CDR1 as SGHTA and CDR2 as FQGNSA. Trimming removed 1 base from V and 9 bases from J, with 7 bases in between. This CDR3 is 12 amino acids long. The CDR3 region is CASSLVLSEQFF. The CDR3 coding sequence is TGTGCCAGCAGCTTAGTGTTAAGTGAGCAGTTCTTC.

The chain recombines TRBV18 with TRBJ2-7, with D possibly TRBD2 on 6 matching bases. Germline V gene lookup returns CDR1 KGHSH and CDR2 LQKENI. The CDR3 has 13 amino acids. The V gene lost 2 bases and the J gene lost 6 bases, with 11 bases spanning the gap. In nucleotides, the CDR3 is TGTGCCAGCTCACCAAACCCAGCGGGCGAGCAGTACGTC. Its protein product is CASSPNPAGEQYV.

This clone was counted a single time. The chain combines TRBV29-1 with TRBJ2-2, with 10 bases lining up with TRBD1. The V and J ends lost 7 bases and 5 bases, in that order; junction bases with no gene match: 7. This CDR3 has 14 residues. Looked up from germline, CDR1 is SQVTM and CDR2 is ANQGSEA. CDR3 sequence reads: CSARTGGGTGELFF. The CDR3 coding sequence is TGCAGCGCCAGGACAGGGGGAGGTACCGGGGAGCTGTTTTTT.

The chain recombines TRBV9 with TRBJ2-2; 7 nucleotides match TRBD1. In germline, CDR1 is SGDLS, CDR2 YYNGEE. V shed 5 bases, J shed 2 bases, and the junction held 6 bases outside the gene matches. CDR3 length equals 15 residues. The CDR3 coding sequence is TGTGCCAGCAGTGCAGACAGGGCAAACACCGGGGAGCTGTTTTTT. The encoded protein is CASSADRANTGELFF.

For the CDR3, the DNA is TGTGCCAGCAGTGAATTGTTCCTGGGTAGACAAGAGACCCAGTACTTC. Translating gives CASSELFLGRQETQYF. The chain is built from TRBV6-1 and TRBJ2-5; unclear D gene. Germline V gives CDR1 MNHNS, CDR2 SASEGT. The CDR3 consists of 16 residues. Trimming pared 2 bases from V and 2 bases from J, leaving 15 bases between.

This clone was recorded a few times. This chain links TRBV5-6 with TRBJ1-2; the D is unclear. Germline CDR1 is SGHDT and CDR2 is YYEEEE. This CDR3 is built from 13 residues. Trimming stripped 1 base from V and 0 bases from J, with 4 bases between. CDR3 sequence reads: CASSLPPNYGYTF. CDR3 bases: TGTGCCAGCAGCTTGCCCCCTAACTATGGCTACACCTTC.

V gene TRBV5-1 combines with J gene TRBJ1-2; D unclear. Trimming left V 2 bases short and J 2 bases short, with 7 bases between. The CDR3 totals 13 residues. From germline, CDR1 is SGHRS and CDR2 YFSETQ. The CDR3 sequence: CASSFDGNYGYTF. The DNA of the CDR3 is TGCGCCAGCAGCTTCGACGGGAACTATGGCTACACCTTC.

The rearrangement uses TRBV6-2 or TRBV6-3 and TRBJ2-1; 7 bases are shared with TRBD2. Germline loops: CDR1 MNHEY, CDR2 SVGEGT. Trimming cost V 7 bases and J 8 bases; bases outside gene matches: 11. The CDR3 is made up of 14 amino acids. The CDR3 region has the DNA TGTGCCAGCACCCCGGGGGGATCTATACATGAGCAGTTCTTC. Translation: CASTPGGSIHEQFF.

The CDR3 loop reads CASRDRGQETQYF. CDR3 sequence (DNA): TGTGCCAGCAGGGACAGGGGGCAAGAGACCCAGTACTTC. This rearrangement joins TRBV6-6 to TRBJ2-5, with 10 nucleotides matching TRBD1. V was pared by 6 bases and J by 2 bases, with 0 bases of the junction left unmatched. Germline V lookup: CDR1 MNHNY, CDR2 SVGAGI (reference sequence). The CDR3 consists of 13 residues.

The chain combines TRBV6-2 or TRBV6-3 with TRBJ2-3, with a possible D match to TRBD1 (6 bases). CDR1 is MNHEY, CDR2 SVGEGT, per germline. Trimming left V 6 bases short and J 2 bases short, with 18 bases between. The CDR3 covers 16 residues. For the CDR3, the DNA is TGTGCCAGCAGCAGGAGGAAACAGGGAGCCACAGATACGCAGTATTTT. The encoded protein is CASSRRKQGATDTQYF.

V and J are TRBV7-3 and TRBJ2-5; 7 positions match TRBD1. V was clipped by 5 bases and J by 2 bases; unmatched bases: 2. The CDR3 extends over 13 amino acids. Germline lookup yields CDR1 SGHTA and CDR2 FQGTGA. DNA for the CDR3: TGTGCCAGCAGCCCGGACAGGCAAGAGACCCAGTACTTC. It is translated as CASSPDRQETQYF. The variable domain in full, with the rest retrieved from reference TRBV7-3 and TRBJ2-5, is GAGVSQTPSNKVTEKGKYVELRCDPISGHTALYWYRQSLGQGPEFLIYFQGTGAADDSGLPNDRFFAVRPEGSVSTLKIQRTERGDSAVYLCASSPDRQETQYFGPGTRLLVL.

The chain carries TRBV19 and TRBJ1-2, with 9 bases identical to TRBD1. Trimming removed 9 bases from V and 1 base from J; junction bases left unmatched: 12. The CDR3 extends over 16 amino acids. Germline CDR1 reads LNHDA; CDR2 reads SQIVND (reference sequence). CDR3 DNA sequence: TGTGCCAGCCATTCGGGACAGGGCCGACTTAACTATGGCTACACCTTC. Its translation: CASHSGQGRLNYGYTF.

In its sample, this clone was seen once. The gene calls are TRBV3-1 (or the pseudogene TRBV3-2) and TRBJ2-5, with D perhaps TRBD1 (6 bases). With 5 bases removed from V and 2 bases from J, the gap between germline ends came to 15 bases. Germline V lookup: CDR1 LGHDT, CDR2 YNNKEL (reference sequence). This CDR3 is 15 amino acids long. CDR3 nucleotides: TGTGCCAGCAGCTCCCGGACAGAGTTACAAGAGACCCAGTACTTC. It is translated as CASSSRTELQETQYF.

The genes are TRBV28 and TRBJ1-4; D not resolved. V was cut by 2 bases and J by 4 bases, with 8 bases left in between. The germline CDR1 and CDR2 sequences are MDHEN and SYDVKM. The CDR3 has 14 amino acids. CDR3 DNA: TGTGCCAGCAGTTTAATAAGAGATAATGAAAAACTGTTTTTT. Protein product: CASSLIRDNEKLFF.

The chain uses TRBV18 and TRBJ1-3; no firm D call. The germline CDR1 and CDR2 sequences are KGHSH and LQKENI. V was clipped by 6 bases and J by 2 bases, with 14 bases between them. This CDR3 has 15 residues. The CDR3 sequence is CASSIGPDPGNTIYF. The DNA of the CDR3 is TGTGCCAGCTCGATTGGGCCCGACCCTGGAAACACCATATATTTT.

This sequence joins TRBV4-1 and TRBJ2-7; D gene unclear. Deletions cut 2 bases from V and 3 bases from J, with 8 bases between. Germline CDR1 MGHRA, CDR2 YSYEKL. CDR3 length equals 13 residues. The chain's CDR3 is CASSQLTGYEQYV. The CDR3 DNA sequence: TGCGCCAGCAGCCAACTCACTGGCTACGAGCAGTACGTC.

The chain has TRBV10-2 and TRBJ1-5; the match to TRBD1 covers 7 bases. The CDR3 is 14 residues long. The germline CDR1 and CDR2 sequences are WSHSY and SAAADI. Germline trimming cut 8 bases from V and 0 bases from J; bases unmatched to any gene: 4. The CDR3 sequence is CASADRASNQPQHF. In nucleotides, the CDR3 is TGCGCCAGCGCCGACAGGGCTAGCAATCAGCCCCAGCATTTT.

The chain links TRBV28 to TRBJ1-2; tentative D call: TRBD1 (5 bases). Trimming removed 5 bases from V and 4 bases from J, with 8 bases in between. Per the germline V gene, CDR1 is MDHEN and CDR2 is SYDVKM. There are 12 residues in the CDR3. The CDR3 DNA is TGTGCCAGCAGTAGCGACAGCTATGGCTACACCTTC. Its translation: CASSSDSYGYTF.

The chain has TRBV5-4 and TRBJ2-3; no definite D call. The germline V gene encodes CDR1 SGHNT and CDR2 YYREEE (reference sequence). Trimming took 3 bases from V and 2 from J, leaving 13 bases between them. This CDR3 comprises 15 residues. CDR3 protein: CASSYSLTNTDTQYF. The CDR3 nucleotides read TGTGCCAGCAGCTATAGTCTTACCAACACAGATACGCAGTATTTT.